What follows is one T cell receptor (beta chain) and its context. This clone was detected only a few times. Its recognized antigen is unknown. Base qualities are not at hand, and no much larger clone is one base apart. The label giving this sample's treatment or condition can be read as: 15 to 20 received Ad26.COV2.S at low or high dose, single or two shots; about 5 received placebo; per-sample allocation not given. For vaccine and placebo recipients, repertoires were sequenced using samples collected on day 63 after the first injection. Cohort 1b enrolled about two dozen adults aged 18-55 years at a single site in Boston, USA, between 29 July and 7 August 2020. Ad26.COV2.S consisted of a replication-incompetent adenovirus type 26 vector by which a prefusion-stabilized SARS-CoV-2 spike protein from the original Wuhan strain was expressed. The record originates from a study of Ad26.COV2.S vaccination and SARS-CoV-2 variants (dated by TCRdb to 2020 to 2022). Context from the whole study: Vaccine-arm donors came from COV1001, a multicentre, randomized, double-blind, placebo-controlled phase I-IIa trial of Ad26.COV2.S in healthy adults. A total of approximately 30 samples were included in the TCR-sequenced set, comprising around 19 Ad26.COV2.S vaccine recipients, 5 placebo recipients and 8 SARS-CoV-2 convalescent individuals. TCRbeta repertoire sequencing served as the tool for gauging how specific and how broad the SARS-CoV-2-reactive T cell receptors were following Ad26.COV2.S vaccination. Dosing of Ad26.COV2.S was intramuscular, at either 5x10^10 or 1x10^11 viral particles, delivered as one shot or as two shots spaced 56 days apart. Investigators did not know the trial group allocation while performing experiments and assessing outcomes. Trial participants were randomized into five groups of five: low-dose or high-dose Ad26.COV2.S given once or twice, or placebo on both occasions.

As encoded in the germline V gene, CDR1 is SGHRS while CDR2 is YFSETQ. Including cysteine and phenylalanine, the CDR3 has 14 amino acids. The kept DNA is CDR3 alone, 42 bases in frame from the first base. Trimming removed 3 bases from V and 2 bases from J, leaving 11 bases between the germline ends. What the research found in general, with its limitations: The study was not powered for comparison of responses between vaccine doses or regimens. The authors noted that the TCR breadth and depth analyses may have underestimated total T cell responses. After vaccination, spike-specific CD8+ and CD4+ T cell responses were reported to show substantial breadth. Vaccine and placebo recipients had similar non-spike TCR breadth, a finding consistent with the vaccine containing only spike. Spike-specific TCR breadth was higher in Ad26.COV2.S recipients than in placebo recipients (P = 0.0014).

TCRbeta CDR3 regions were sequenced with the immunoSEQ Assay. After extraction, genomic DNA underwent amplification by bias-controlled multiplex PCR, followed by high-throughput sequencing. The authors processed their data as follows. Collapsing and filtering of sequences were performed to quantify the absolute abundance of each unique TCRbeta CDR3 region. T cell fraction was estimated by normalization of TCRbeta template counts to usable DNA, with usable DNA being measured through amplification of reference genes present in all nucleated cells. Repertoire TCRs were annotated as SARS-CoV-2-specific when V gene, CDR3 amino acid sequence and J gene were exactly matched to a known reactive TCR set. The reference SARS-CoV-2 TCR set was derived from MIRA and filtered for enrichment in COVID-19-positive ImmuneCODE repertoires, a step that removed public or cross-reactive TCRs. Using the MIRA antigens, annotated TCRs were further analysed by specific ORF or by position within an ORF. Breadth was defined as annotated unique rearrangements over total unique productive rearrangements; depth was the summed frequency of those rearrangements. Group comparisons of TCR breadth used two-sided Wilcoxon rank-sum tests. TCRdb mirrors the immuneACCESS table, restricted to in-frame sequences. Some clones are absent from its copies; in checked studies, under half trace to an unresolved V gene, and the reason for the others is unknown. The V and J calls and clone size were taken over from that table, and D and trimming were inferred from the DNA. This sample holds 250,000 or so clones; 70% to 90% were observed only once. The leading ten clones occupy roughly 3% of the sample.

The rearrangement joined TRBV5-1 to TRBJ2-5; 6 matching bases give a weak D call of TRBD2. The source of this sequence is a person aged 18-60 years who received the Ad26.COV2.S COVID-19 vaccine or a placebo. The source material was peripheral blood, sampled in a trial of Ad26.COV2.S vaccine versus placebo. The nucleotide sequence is TGCGCCAGCAGCTCCGGGACTTGGCAAGAGACCCAGTACTTC. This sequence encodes CASSSGTWQETQYF.